The T cell receptor (beta chain) described here comes from a study of T cell responses to AZD1222 COVID-19 vaccine. Clones were read by immunoSEQ multiplex PCR, and TCRdb kept only the in-frame ones, dropping some. Among about 75,000 clones listed, around 87% were seen once. Study-level findings and limits: Clonal diversity was possibly underestimated, and white British individuals and females predominated among donors. When two AZD1222 doses had been given, Spike-specific TCR breadth and depth rose. Just a handful of people given AZD1222 tested seropositive at baseline.

CDR1 and CDR2 (germline): MNHEY, SVGAGI. The V gene lost 6 bases and the J gene lost 6 bases, with 12 bases spanning the gap. The CDR3 length is 14 residues. Note on this clone: The antigen is undetermined.

The rearrangement uses TRBV6-5 and TRBJ1-6, with no clear D. Sequencing used peripheral blood, obtained 28 days after the second AZD1222 dose. This receptor was obtained from an adult who received the AZD1222 COVID-19 vaccine. The CDR3 loop reads CASRRTVFNSPLHF. The DNA for the CDR3 is TGTGCCAGCAGACGGACTGTCTTTAATTCACCCCTCCACTTT.